Presented here are 28 T cell receptor beta chains from one specimen sequenced in a study of T cells in Graves' hyperthyroidism and ophthalmopathy. Amplification of TCR beta CDR3 regions used RNA as the template. During a first-round RT-PCR of the TCR CDR3, the HTBI primer set was used. TCRdb fed the multiplex PCR reads into MiXCR, producing one record per CDR3 protein. In the table there are approximately 870,000 distinct CDR3 sequences, approximately 40% of which are singletons. The sample was blood. These TCRs come from a man aged 18-30 years with Graves' hyperthyroidism.

V gene TRBV15 combines with J gene TRBJ2-5, with D possibly matching TRBD1 (6 bases). The germline V gene encodes CDR1 LNHNV and CDR2 YYDKDF (reference sequence). V lost 0 bases to trimming and J lost 5 bases, with 10 bases between them. This CDR3 is built from 14 residues. The CDR3 nucleotides read TGTGCCACCAGCAGAGATAGACAGGCGGAGACCCAGTACTTC. Its translation is CATSRDRQAETQYF.

This clonotype was seen a handful of times. The genes are TRBV15 and TRBJ2-2; D remains unclear. Deletions cut 4 bases from V and 6 bases from J, with 6 bases between. This CDR3 contains 12 residues. Germline CDR1 LNHNV, CDR2 YYDKDF (reference sequence). The CDR3 is CATSNWAGELFF. In DNA form, the CDR3 reads TGTGCCACCAGCAACTGGGCCGGGGAGCTGTTTTTT. Combining the CDR3 with reference TRBV15 and TRBJ2-2 gives the whole variable domain DAMVIQNPRYQVTQFGKPVTLSCSQTLNHNVMYWYQQKSSQAPKLLFHYYDKDFNNEADTPDNFQSRRPNTSFCFLDIRSPGLGDTAMYLCATSNWAGELFFGEGSRLTVL.

The chain joins TRBV7-8 to TRBJ2-2; D unresolved. V was clipped by 5 bases and J by 1 base, with 8 bases between them. Germline V lookup: CDR1 SGHVS, CDR2 FQNEAQ. The CDR3 is made up of 14 amino acids. This CDR3 reads CASSPMRNTGELFF. CDR3 nucleotide sequence: TGTGCCAGCAGCCCCATGAGGAACACCGGGGAGCTGTTTTTT. The full variable domain, in which reference TRBV7-8 and TRBJ2-2 provide the parts outside the CDR3, is GAGVSQSPRYKVAKRGQDVALRCDPISGHVSLFWYQQALGQGPEFLTYFQNEAQLDKSGLPSDRFFAERPEGSVSTLKIQRTQQEDSAVYLCASSPMRNTGELFFGEGSRLTVL.

V is TRBV4-1 and J is TRBJ2-5; 7 nucleotides agree with TRBD1. Losses at the gene ends were 6 bases for V and 5 bases for J; bases not matched to a gene: 9. Looked up from germline, CDR1 is MGHRA and CDR2 is YSYEKL. The CDR3 has 14 residues. The CDR3 spells CASRQGQLYETQYF. For the CDR3, the DNA is TGCGCCAGCAGACAGGGACAGCTTTACGAGACCCAGTACTTC.

This clonotype has more than one count but fewer than ten. The CDR3 is CASSLYSGEETQYF. CDR3 nucleotides: TGTGCCAGCAGTTTGTATAGCGGGGAAGAGACCCAGTACTTC. The chain combines TRBV12-3 or TRBV12-4 with TRBJ2-5; 8 bases map to TRBD2. V lost 3 bases, J lost 3 bases, and 3 bases stayed unmatched. The CDR3 covers 14 residues.

The chain employs TRBV14 and TRBJ2-7; D is perhaps TRBD2 (5 bases). Deletions cut 1 base from V and 5 bases from J, with 9 bases between. The CDR3 has 13 residues. CDR1 and CDR2 from the germline V gene are SGHDN and FVKESK. Here the CDR3 reads CASSQGGSNEQYF. The CDR3 nucleotides are TGTGCCAGCAGCCAAGGAGGGAGCAACGAGCAGTACTTC.

This clonotype was observed many times. CDR3 coding DNA: TGTGCCAGCAGCATCACGATCACTGAGCAGTACTTC. It codes for CASSITITEQYF. The V gene is TRBV7-2, the J gene TRBJ2-7; no definite D call. CDR1 is SGHTA, CDR2 FQGNSA, per germline. V lost 5 bases to trimming and J lost 7 bases, with 12 bases between them. The CDR3 has 12 residues.

This clonotype came up a few times. The chain combines TRBV9 with TRBJ1-2, with D maybe TRBD1 (6 bases). Germline lookup yields CDR1 SGDLS and CDR2 YYNGEE. V lost 0 bases, J lost 5 bases, and 17 bases lay in between. The CDR3 length is 16 residues. CDR3 nucleotides: TGTGCCAGCAGCGTAGATGTTTTGGGACACCCTTATGGCTACACCTTC. Protein: CASSVDVLGHPYGYTF.

The chain couples TRBV11-3 to TRBJ1-1; a possible D gene is TRBD1 (5 bases). V was pared by 2 bases and J by 1 base, with 8 bases between. Germline CDR1 is SGHNT and CDR2 is YENEEA. This CDR3 comprises 14 residues. The CDR3 loop reads CASSLPQGNTEAFF. CDR3 coding DNA: TGTGCCAGCAGCTTACCCCAGGGGAACACTGAAGCTTTCTTT.

This rearrangement joins TRBV6-5 to TRBJ2-5; possible D gene TRBD2, 5 bases. Trimming stripped 5 bases from V and 4 bases from J, with 14 bases between. In germline, CDR1 is MNHEY, CDR2 SVGAGI. There are 14 residues in the CDR3. CDR3 DNA: TGTGCCAGCAGTCCCGACTACGGGTCAGAGACCCAGTACTTC. This sequence encodes CASSPDYGSETQYF.

This clonotype was observed a few times. This sequence joins TRBV7-3 and TRBJ2-7; the D gene is possibly TRBD2 (5 bases). Germline V lookup: CDR1 SGHTA, CDR2 FQGTGA. Trimming took 5 bases from V and 0 from J, leaving 11 bases between them. The CDR3 is made up of 14 amino acids. The CDR3 protein is CASSPEDGSYEQYF. The CDR3 DNA is TGTGCCAGCAGCCCGGAGGACGGCTCCTACGAGCAGTACTTC.

V usage is TRBV29-1 and J usage is TRBJ2-3, with TRBD2 matching over 9 bases. The length of the CDR3 is 15 residues. Per the germline V gene, CDR1 is SQVTM and CDR2 is ANQGSEA. The V gene end was trimmed by 3 bases and the J gene end by 1 base; junction bases not matched to a gene: 5. In nucleotides, the CDR3 is TGCAGCGTTGATCTGACTAGCGGTCGCACAGATACGCAGTATTTT. Translation gives CSVDLTSGRTDTQYF.

The rearrangement joins TRBV19 to TRBJ1-3, with TRBD1 as a possible D gene (6 bases). V was trimmed by 3 bases and J by 3 bases, leaving 12 bases between them. The CDR3 consists of 15 residues. Looked up from germline, CDR1 is LNHDA and CDR2 is SQIVND (reference sequence). CDR3 DNA: TGTGCCAGTAGTATTACAGGGTGGATTGGAAACACCATATATTTT. Amino acids: CASSITGWIGNTIYF.

In its sample, this clonotype was seen a few times. The chain recombines TRBV20-1 with TRBJ2-7, with D possibly being TRBD2 (7 bases). In germline, CDR1 is DFQATT, CDR2 SNEGSKA (reference sequence). Trimming took off 0 bases at V and 2 bases at J, with 14 bases between the two ends. The CDR3 has 15 residues. The CDR3, as DNA: TGCAGTGCTAGAGATGATAGGGGGGGTACCTACGAGCAGTACTTC. Protein sequence: CSARDDRGGTYEQYF.

This clonotype appeared a few times. This chain links TRBV14 with TRBJ1-2, with D perhaps matching TRBD1 (6 bases). CDR3 length: 16 residues. Germline V gene lookup returns CDR1 SGHDN and CDR2 FVKESK. With 3 bases removed from V and 8 bases from J, the gap between germline ends came to 22 bases. The CDR3 protein is CASSQAGGASLEGYTF. Written as DNA, the CDR3 is TGTGCCAGCAGCCAGGCGGGGGGGGCGTCCCTGGAGGGCTACACCTTC.

Regarding this clonotype: This sequence may be a read error, since a much larger clone differs from it by one base. This chain joins TRBV29-1 and TRBJ1-2; D may be TRBD1 (5 bases). Germline assignment: CDR1 SQVTM and CDR2 ANQGSEA. The CDR3 contains 13 residues. CDR3 coding DNA: TGCAGCGTTGGTGATTCTCCGGGGGGAGGCTGCACCTTC. Its protein product is CSVGDSPGGGCTF.

In its sample, this clonotype was seen many times. The chain is built from TRBV29-1 and TRBJ2-5, with D tentatively TRBD2 (7 bases). This CDR3 has 12 residues. The V end lost 3 bases, the J end lost 7 bases, and 12 bases lay between the germline ends. CDR1 SQVTM and CDR2 ANQGSEA come from the germline V gene. Written as DNA, the CDR3 is TGCAGCGTTGAGGGAAGGGGGGGGACCCAGTACTTC. It specifies CSVEGRGGTQYF.

This clonotype was seen at least ten times. CDR3 DNA: TGCAGCGTGGTTTCCGGGACAAACTATGGCTACACCTTC. This sequence encodes CSVVSGTNYGYTF. The gene calls are TRBV29-1 and TRBJ1-2; D might be TRBD1 (6 bases). The CDR3 has 13 amino acids. Per germline, CDR1 SQVTM and CDR2 ANQGSEA. V lost 6 bases and J 2 bases, leaving 13 bases between the germline ends.

V usage is TRBV7-2 and J usage is TRBJ2-7; D may be TRBD1 (7 bases). The germline V gene has CDR1 SGHTA and CDR2 FQGNSA. The CDR3 runs 15 residues. The V end lost 6 bases, the J end lost 0 bases, and 15 bases lay between the germline ends. CDR3: CASREAGGNSYEQYF. The DNA for the CDR3 is TGTGCCAGCAGAGAGGCAGGGGGGAACTCCTACGAGCAGTACTTC.

The J gene is TRBJ1-2, the V gene TRBV12-3 or TRBV12-4, with D perhaps matching TRBD1 (5 bases). V was trimmed by 2 bases and J by 2 bases, leaving 15 bases between them. The CDR3 covers 16 residues. CDR3 coding DNA: TGTGCCAGCAGTTTACTCCTCGGGACGGTGAACTATGGCTACACCTTC. Its protein product is CASSLLLGTVNYGYTF.

This clonotype came up a few times. The CDR3 loop reads CSARFRGDIYEQYF. DNA of the CDR3: TGCAGTGCTAGGTTCCGCGGGGATATCTACGAGCAGTACTTC. V gene TRBV20-1 combines with J gene TRBJ2-7; maybe TRBD2 (6 bases). Germline V gene sequence: CDR1 DFQATT, CDR2 SNEGSKA (reference sequence). The CDR3 is 14 amino acids. V lost 3 bases and J lost 3, with 15 bases in between.

There are a few counts of this clonotype. The J gene is TRBJ2-2, the V gene TRBV7-9; possibly TRBD1 for D (6 bases). Germline-derived CDR1 and CDR2 are SEHNR and FQNEAQ (reference sequence). CDR3 size: 12 residues. V was trimmed by 6 bases and J by 7 bases, leaving 9 bases between them. The CDR3 region is CASRPRGGELFF. CDR3 in DNA: TGTGCCAGCAGACCCAGGGGCGGGGAGCTGTTTTTT. Complete variable domain (other parts from reference TRBV7-9 and TRBJ2-2): DTGVSQNPRHKITKRGQNVTFRCDPISEHNRLYWYRQTLGQGPEFLTYFQNEAQLEKSRLLSDRFSAERPKGSFSTLEIQRTEQGDSAMYLCASRPRGGELFFGEGSRLTVL.

V gene TRBV19 combines with J gene TRBJ1-2; 9 nucleotides agree with TRBD1. V shed 10 bases and J 6 bases; nucleotides not matched to a gene: 12. The CDR3 has 14 amino acids. The germline CDR1 and CDR2 sequences are LNHDA and SQIVND (reference sequence). CDR3 sequence reads: CATAPGTGSHGYTF. CDR3 nucleotide sequence: TGTGCCACCGCCCCCGGGACAGGGTCGCATGGCTACACCTTC.

This rearrangement joins TRBV20-1 to TRBJ1-1, with D perhaps matching TRBD1 (5 bases). Trimming left V 6 bases short and J 5 bases short, with 16 bases between. Germline lookup yields CDR1 DFQATT and CDR2 SNEGSKA (reference sequence). The CDR3 totals 13 residues. The CDR3 region is CSAVGGYRTEAFF. The CDR3 DNA follows: TGCAGTGCAGTCGGGGGGTATAGAACTGAAGCTTTCTTT.

This clonotype was detected a few times. The rearrangement links TRBV15 to TRBJ2-2; D perhaps matches TRBD1 (6 bases). The CDR3 runs to 17 residues. V was cut by 3 bases and J by 2 bases, with 16 bases left in between. The germline CDR1 and CDR2 sequences are LNHNV and YYDKDF (reference sequence). This chain's CDR3 is CATSRELWTVNTGELFF. CDR3 sequence (DNA): TGTGCCACCAGCAGGGAGCTTTGGACAGTAAACACCGGGGAGCTGTTTTTT.

The gene calls are TRBV20-1 and TRBJ1-4, with 12 positions matching TRBD1. CDR3 length: 15 residues. Germline loops: CDR1 DFQATT, CDR2 SNEGSKA (reference sequence). The ends lost 6 bases at V and 6 bases at J; junction bases unmatched: 8. As DNA, the CDR3 is TGCAGTGCCAGCGGCCGGGACAGGGGGCATGAAAAACTGTTTTTT. This sequence encodes CSASGRDRGHEKLFF.

This clonotype has a single count. The chain has TRBV9 and TRBJ2-2, with 9 bases identical to TRBD2. CDR1 is SGDLS and CDR2 is YYNGEE in the germline V gene. The length of the CDR3 is 17 residues. Unmatched junction bases numbered 7, after V lost 0 bases and J lost 4 bases. The CDR3 reads CASSVGVAGAGTGELFF. The CDR3, as DNA: TGTGCCAGCAGCGTAGGGGTAGCGGGGGCAGGCACCGGGGAGCTGTTTTTT.

This clonotype was observed a few times. This chain links TRBV6-5 with TRBJ1-2; no clear D gene. The length of the CDR3 is 14 residues. CDR1 is MNHEY and CDR2 is SVGAGI in the germline V gene. V was pared by 2 bases and J by 0 bases, with 7 bases between. The CDR3 DNA sequence: TGTGCCAGCAGTTACCTAGTAGCTAACTATGGCTACACCTTC. This gives the protein CASSYLVANYGYTF.